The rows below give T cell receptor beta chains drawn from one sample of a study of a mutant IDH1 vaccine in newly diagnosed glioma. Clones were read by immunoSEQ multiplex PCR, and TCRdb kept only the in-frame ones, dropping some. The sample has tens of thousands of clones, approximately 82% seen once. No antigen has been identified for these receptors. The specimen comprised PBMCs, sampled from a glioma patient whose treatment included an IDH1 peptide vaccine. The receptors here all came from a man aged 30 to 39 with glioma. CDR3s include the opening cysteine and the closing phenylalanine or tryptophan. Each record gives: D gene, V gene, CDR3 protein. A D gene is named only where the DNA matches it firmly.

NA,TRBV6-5,CASTEDSMNTEAFF
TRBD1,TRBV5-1,CASSQRQGYGYTF
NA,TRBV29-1,CSVDGPGSYGYTF
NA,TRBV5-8,CASKSLKGSEGNEQYF
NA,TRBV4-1,CASSQADGQETQYF
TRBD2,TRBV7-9,CASSLLTSGSEYEQYF
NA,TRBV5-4,CASSLVQSTDTQYF
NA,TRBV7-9,CASSGTPQAQHF
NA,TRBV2,CASSPGLAPLTDTQYF
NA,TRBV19,CASRNMGGLGEKLFF
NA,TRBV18,CASSPFGNTEAFF
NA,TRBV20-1,CTPSYNEQFF
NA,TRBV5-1,CASSLGRGWTDTQYF
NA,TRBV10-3,CAIKKAGTPMNTEAFF
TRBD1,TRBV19,CASSPGTGGRTMNTEAFF
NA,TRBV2,CASGLTRGDAQPQHF
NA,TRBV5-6,CASSLLRTANTGELFF
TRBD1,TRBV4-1,CASSQEAAGTGGNQPQHF
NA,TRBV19,CASSIGGGNTEAFF